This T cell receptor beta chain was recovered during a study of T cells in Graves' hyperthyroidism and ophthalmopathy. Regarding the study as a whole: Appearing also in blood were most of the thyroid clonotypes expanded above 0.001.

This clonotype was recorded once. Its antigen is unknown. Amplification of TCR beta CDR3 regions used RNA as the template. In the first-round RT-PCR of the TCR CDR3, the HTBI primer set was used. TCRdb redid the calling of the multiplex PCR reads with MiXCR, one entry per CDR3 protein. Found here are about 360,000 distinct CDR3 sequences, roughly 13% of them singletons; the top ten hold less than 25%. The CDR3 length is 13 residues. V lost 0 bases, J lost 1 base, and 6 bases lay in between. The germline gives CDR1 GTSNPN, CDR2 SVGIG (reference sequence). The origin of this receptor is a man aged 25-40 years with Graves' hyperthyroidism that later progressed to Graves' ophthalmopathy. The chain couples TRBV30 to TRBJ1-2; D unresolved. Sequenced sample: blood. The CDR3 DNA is TGTGCCTGGAGTGTACTCAATAACTATGGCTACACCTTC. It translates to CAWSVLNNYGYTF. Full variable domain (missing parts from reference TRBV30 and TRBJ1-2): SQTIHQWPATLVQPVGSPLSLECTVEGTSNPNLYWYRQAAGRGLQLLFYSVGIGQISSEVPQNLSASRPQDRQFILSSKKLLLSDSGFYLCAWSVLNNYGYTFGSGTRLTVV.